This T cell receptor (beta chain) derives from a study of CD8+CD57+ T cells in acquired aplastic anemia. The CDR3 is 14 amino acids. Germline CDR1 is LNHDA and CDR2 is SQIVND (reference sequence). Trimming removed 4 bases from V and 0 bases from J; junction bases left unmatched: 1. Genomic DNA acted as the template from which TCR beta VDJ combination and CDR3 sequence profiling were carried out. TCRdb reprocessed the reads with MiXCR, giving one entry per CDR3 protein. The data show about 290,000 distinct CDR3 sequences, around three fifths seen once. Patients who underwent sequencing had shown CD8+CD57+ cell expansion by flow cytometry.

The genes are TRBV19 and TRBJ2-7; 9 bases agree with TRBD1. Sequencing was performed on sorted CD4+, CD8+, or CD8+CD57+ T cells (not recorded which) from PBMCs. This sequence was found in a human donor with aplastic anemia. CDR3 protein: CASSTTGGSYEQYF. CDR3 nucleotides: TGTGCCAGTAGTACGACAGGGGGCTCCTACGAGCAGTACTTC.